These 12 T cell receptor beta chains share one sample of origin, sequenced in a study of T cells in localized non-small cell lung cancer. Produced via immunoSEQ multiplex PCR; TCRdb's table is partial and in-frame only. The sample consists of approximately 54,000 clones, about 85% of them appearing once. Sequenced material: peripheral blood, taken before any cancer treatment. These receptors were obtained from a female donor over 55 with stage II squamous cell lung carcinoma.

The chain carries TRBV27 and TRBJ2-2, with 7 bases matching TRBD1. Germline CDR1 MNHEY, CDR2 SMNVEV (reference sequence). Losses at the gene ends were 2 bases for V and 3 bases for J; bases not matched to a gene: 6. The CDR3 is made up of 16 amino acids. The CDR3 coding sequence is TGTGCCAGCAGTTTAGGAGACAGGGTGTACACCGGGGAGCTGTTTTTT. The encoded protein is CASSLGDRVYTGELFF.

The chain carries TRBV7-2 and TRBJ1-3; tentatively, D is TRBD1 (5 bases). The germline CDR1 and CDR2 sequences are SGHTA and FQGNSA. This CDR3 region has 16 residues. Between the trimmed V and J ends, which lost 4 bases and 0 bases, there was a span of 13 bases. CDR3: CASSSLGGYSGNTIYF. The CDR3 region has the DNA TGTGCCAGCAGCTCCCTCGGGGGATACTCTGGAAACACCATATATTTT. Full variable domain (outside the CDR3, taken from reference TRBV7-2 and TRBJ1-3): GAGVSQSPSNKVTEKGKDVELRCDPISGHTALYWYRQSLGQGLEFLIYFQGNSAPDKSGLPSDRFSAERTGGSVSTLTIQRTQQEDSAVYLCASSSLGGYSGNTIYFGEGSWLTVV.

The chain joins TRBV7-9 to TRBJ2-7; TRBD1 aligns across 7 bases. The V segment lost 5 bases and the J segment 4 bases; nucleotides outside the gene matches: 5. The CDR3 has 13 amino acids. Germline CDR1 is SEHNR and CDR2 is FQNEAQ (reference sequence). The CDR3 DNA follows: TGTGCCAGCAGCCGAATACAGGGGTACGAGCAGTACTTC. It is translated as CASSRIQGYEQYF.

This rearrangement joins TRBV29-1 to TRBJ1-1; TRBD1 aligns across 7 bases. The CDR3 contains 15 residues. The J segment lost 1 base and the V segment lost 6 bases, leaving 11 bases of the junction unmatched. Germline values: CDR1 SQVTM, CDR2 ANQGSEA. The CDR3 protein is CSVRQGLGANTEAFF. Here the CDR3 DNA reads TGCAGCGTCAGACAGGGTTTAGGAGCGAACACTGAAGCTTTCTTT.

V gene TRBV29-1 combines with J gene TRBJ2-2; 8 bases align to TRBD2. Germline values: CDR1 SQVTM, CDR2 ANQGSEA. The trim removed 4 bases at V and 2 bases at J, leaving 18 bases unmatched. The CDR3 is 19 residues long. In DNA form, the CDR3 reads TGCAGCGTTGGCCTGGGCGCGGTAGCGGGGCCCTATAACACCGGGGAGCTGTTTTTT. Translated, it gives CSVGLGAVAGPYNTGELFF.

This rearrangement joins TRBV7-9 to TRBJ1-1; TRBD1 is a possible D gene (6 bases). CDR1 and CDR2 (germline): SEHNR, FQNEAQ (reference sequence). The V gene lost 5 bases and the J gene lost 8 bases, with 12 bases spanning the gap. The CDR3 consists of 12 residues. Here the CDR3 DNA reads TGTGCCAGCAGCCCTAAACAGGGAGAAGCTTTCTTT. This encodes CASSPKQGEAFF.

V is TRBV5-1 and J is TRBJ1-2; TRBD1 agrees at 8 bases. Germline V lookup: CDR1 SGHRS, CDR2 YFSETQ. V lost 3 bases and J lost 8; bases outside the gene matches: 6. This CDR3 comprises 13 residues. For the CDR3, the DNA is TGCGCCAGCAGCTGGGGAGCAGGGGGCGGCTACACCTTC. Translated, it gives CASSWGAGGGYTF.

The V and J genes are TRBV7-3 and TRBJ2-3; D unclear. Germline V gene sequence: CDR1 SGHTA, CDR2 FQGTGA. The CDR3 loop spans 15 amino acids. Trimming cost V 2 bases and J 3 bases, with 12 bases left between them. In nucleotides, the CDR3 is TGTGCCAGCAGCTTAGGGGAAGGTAGAACAGATACGCAGTATTTT. Translated: CASSLGEGRTDTQYF.

The chain carries TRBV19 and TRBJ1-2, with a possible D match to TRBD1 (5 bases). CDR1 and CDR2 (germline): LNHDA, SQIVND (reference sequence). V lost 7 bases, J lost 4 bases, and 16 bases lay in between. This CDR3 has 14 amino acids. For the CDR3, the DNA is TGTGCCAGTACCTCCTGGGGGGACTTCTATGGCTACACCTTC. Translation: CASTSWGDFYGYTF.

The V and J genes are TRBV6-1 and TRBJ1-2; 8 bases match TRBD1. This CDR3 comprises 15 residues. CDR1 MNHNS and CDR2 SASEGT come from the germline V gene. Germline trimming cut 8 bases from V and 5 bases from J; bases unmatched to any gene: 13. CDR3 region: CASPGQGASFYGYTF. Written as DNA, the CDR3 is TGTGCCAGCCCGGGCCAGGGGGCCAGTTTTTATGGCTACACCTTC.

The J gene is TRBJ1-1, the V gene TRBV4-1; 9 bases are a match to TRBD1. Trimming took 1 base from V and 1 from J; bases not matched to a gene: 7. This CDR3 spans 17 amino acids. CDR1 is MGHRA and CDR2 is YSYEKL in the germline V gene. As DNA, the CDR3 is TGCGCCAGCAGCCAAGGGGCCTGGACAGGGGAGAACACTGAAGCTTTCTTT. Translation gives CASSQGAWTGENTEAFF.

This clone was seen only once. The rearrangement joins TRBV5-1 to TRBJ2-1, with D uncertain. The germline V gene encodes CDR1 SGHRS and CDR2 YFSETQ. This CDR3 has 14 amino acids. Trimming removed 0 bases at V and 7 bases at J, with 11 bases between. CDR3 in DNA: TGCGCCAGCAGCTTGGACCTGAACGGGAATGAGCAGTTCTTC. This codes for CASSLDLNGNEQFF. The full variable domain, completed using reference TRBV5-1 and TRBJ2-1, is KAGVTQTPRYLIKTRGQQVTLSCSPISGHRSVSWYQQTPGQGLQFLFEYFSETQRNKGNFPGRFSGRQFSNSRSEMNVSTLELGDSALYLCASSLDLNGNEQFFGPGTRLTVL.